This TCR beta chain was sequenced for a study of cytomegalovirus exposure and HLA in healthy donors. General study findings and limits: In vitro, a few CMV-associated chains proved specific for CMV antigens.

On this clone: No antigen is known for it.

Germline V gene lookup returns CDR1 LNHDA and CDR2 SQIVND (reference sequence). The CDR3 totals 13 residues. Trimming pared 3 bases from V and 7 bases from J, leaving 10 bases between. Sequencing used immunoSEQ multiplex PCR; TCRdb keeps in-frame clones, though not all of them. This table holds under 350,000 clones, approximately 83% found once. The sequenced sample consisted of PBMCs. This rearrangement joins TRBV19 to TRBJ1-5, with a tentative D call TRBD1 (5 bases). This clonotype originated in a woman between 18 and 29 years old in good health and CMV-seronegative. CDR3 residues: CASSITSGQPQHF. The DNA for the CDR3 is TGTGCCAGTAGTATTACCTCAGGGCAGCCCCAGCATTTT.